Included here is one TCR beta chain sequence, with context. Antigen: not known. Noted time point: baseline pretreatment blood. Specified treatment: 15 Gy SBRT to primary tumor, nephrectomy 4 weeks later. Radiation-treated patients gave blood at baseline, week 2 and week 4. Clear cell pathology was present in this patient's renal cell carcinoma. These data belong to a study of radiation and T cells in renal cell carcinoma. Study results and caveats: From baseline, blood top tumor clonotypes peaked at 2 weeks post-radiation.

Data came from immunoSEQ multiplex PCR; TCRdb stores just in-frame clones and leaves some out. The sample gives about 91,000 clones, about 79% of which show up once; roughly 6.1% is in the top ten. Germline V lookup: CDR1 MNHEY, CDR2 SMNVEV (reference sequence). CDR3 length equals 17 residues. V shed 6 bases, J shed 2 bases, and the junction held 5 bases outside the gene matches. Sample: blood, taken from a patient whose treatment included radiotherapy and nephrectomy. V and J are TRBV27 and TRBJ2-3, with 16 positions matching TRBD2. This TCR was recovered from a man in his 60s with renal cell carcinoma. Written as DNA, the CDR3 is TGTGCCAGCAGCGATGGGACTAGCGGGAGGGCCACAGATACGCAGTATTTT. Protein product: CASSDGTSGRATDTQYF.